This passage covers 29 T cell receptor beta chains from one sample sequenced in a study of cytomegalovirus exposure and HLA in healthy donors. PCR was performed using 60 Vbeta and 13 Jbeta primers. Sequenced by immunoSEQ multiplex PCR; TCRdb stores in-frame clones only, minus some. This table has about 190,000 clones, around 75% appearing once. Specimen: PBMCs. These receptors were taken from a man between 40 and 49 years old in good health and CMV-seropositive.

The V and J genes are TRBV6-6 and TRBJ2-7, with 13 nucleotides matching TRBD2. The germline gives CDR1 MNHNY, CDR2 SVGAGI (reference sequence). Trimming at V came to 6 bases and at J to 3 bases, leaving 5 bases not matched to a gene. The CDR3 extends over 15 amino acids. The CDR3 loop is CASRLLAGGVYEQYF. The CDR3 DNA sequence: TGTGCCAGCAGATTACTAGCGGGGGGGGTCTACGAGCAGTACTTC.

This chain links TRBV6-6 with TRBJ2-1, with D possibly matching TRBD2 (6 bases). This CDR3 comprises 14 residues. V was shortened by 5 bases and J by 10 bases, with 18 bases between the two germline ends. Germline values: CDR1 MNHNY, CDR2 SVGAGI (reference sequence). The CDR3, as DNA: TGTGCCAGCAGTATACTAGCAAACCCCAGCGAGCAGTTCTTC. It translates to CASSILANPSEQFF.

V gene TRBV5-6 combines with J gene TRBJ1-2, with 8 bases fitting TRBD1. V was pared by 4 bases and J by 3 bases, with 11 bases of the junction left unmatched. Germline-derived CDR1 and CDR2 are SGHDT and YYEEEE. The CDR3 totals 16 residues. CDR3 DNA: TGTGCCAGCAGCCCCGGACAGGGCGGTTTGTACTATGGCTACACCTTC. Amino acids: CASSPGQGGLYYGYTF.

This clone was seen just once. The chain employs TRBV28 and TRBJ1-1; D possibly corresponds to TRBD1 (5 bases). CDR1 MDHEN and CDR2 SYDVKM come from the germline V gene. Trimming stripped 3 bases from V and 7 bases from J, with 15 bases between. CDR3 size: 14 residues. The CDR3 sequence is CASSFTRAVIEAFF. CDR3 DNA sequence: TGTGCCAGCAGTTTTACCAGGGCTGTTATTGAAGCTTTCTTT.

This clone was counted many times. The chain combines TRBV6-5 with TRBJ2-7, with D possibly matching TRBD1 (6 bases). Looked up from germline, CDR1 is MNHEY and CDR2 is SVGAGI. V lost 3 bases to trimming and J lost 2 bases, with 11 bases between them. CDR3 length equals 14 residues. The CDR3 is CASSYGTLTYEQYF. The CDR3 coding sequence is TGTGCCAGCAGTTATGGGACACTCACCTACGAGCAGTACTTC.

The CDR3 DNA follows: TGTGCCAGCAGCTCAAAAGCCCTCAGGAATCAGCCCCAGCATTTT. This encodes CASSSKALRNQPQHF. The gene calls are TRBV7-2 and TRBJ1-5; D gene uncertain. The V end lost 4 bases, the J end lost 4 bases, and 14 bases lay between the germline ends. The germline CDR1 and CDR2 sequences are SGHTA and FQGNSA. The CDR3 sequence is 15 residues long.

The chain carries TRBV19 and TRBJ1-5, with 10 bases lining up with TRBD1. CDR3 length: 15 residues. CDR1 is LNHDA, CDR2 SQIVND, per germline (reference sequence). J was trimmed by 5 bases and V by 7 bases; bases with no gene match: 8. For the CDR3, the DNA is TGTGCCAGTACCCAGACAGGGGGCTGGGATCAGCCCCAGCATTTT. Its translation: CASTQTGGWDQPQHF.

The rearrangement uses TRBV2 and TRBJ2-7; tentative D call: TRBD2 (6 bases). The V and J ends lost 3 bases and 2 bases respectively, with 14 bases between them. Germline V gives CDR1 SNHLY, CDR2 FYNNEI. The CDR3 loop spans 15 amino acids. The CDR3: CASSDSPGGAYEQYF. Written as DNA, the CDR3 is TGTGCCAGCAGTGATAGTCCCGGAGGGGCCTACGAGCAGTACTTC.

The CDR3 protein is CASSSTGANTGELFF. The CDR3 DNA reads as TGCGCCAGCAGCTCGACAGGGGCGAACACCGGGGAGCTGTTTTTT. The J gene is TRBJ2-2, the V gene TRBV5-1; 8 bases agree with TRBD1. CDR1 is SGHRS and CDR2 is YFSETQ in the germline V gene. J lost 0 bases, V lost 3 bases, and 1 base had no gene match. The CDR3 runs 15 residues. Variable domain in full (rest from reference TRBV5-1 and TRBJ2-2): KAGVTQTPRYLIKTRGQQVTLSCSPISGHRSVSWYQQTPGQGLQFLFEYFSETQRNKGNFPGRFSGRQFSNSRSEMNVSTLELGDSALYLCASSSTGANTGELFFGEGSRLTVL.

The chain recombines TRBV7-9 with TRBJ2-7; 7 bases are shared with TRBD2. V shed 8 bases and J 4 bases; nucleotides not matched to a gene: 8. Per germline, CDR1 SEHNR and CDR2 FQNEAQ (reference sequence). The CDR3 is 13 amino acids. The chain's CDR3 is CASLRAGEYEQYF. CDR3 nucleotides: TGTGCCAGCCTTCGGGCGGGGGAGTACGAGCAGTACTTC.

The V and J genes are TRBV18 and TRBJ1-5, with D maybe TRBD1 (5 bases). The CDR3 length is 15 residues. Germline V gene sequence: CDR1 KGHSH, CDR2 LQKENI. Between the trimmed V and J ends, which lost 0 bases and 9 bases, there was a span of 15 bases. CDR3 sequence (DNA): TGTGCCAGCTCACCACCAGGGGCCCGGAGTTCGCCCCAGCATTTT. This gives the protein CASSPPGARSSPQHF. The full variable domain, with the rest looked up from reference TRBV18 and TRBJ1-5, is NAGVMQNPRHLVRRRGQEARLRCSPMKGHSHVYWYRQLPEEGLKFMVYLQKENIIDESGMPKERFSAEFPKEGPSILRIQQVVRGDSAAYFCASSPPGARSSPQHFGDGTRLSIL.

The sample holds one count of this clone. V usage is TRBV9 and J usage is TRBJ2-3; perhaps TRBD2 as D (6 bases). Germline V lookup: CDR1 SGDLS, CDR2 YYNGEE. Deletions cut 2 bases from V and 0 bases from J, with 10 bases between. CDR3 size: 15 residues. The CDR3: CASSVAGRSTDTQYF. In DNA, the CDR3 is TGTGCCAGCAGCGTGGCGGGGCGTAGCACAGATACGCAGTATTTT.

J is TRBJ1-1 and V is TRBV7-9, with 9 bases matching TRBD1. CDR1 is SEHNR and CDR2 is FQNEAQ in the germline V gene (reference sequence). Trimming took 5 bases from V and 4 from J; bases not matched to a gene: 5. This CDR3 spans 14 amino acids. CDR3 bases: TGTGCCAGCAGCCTGGGACAGGGATTCACTGAAGCTTTCTTT. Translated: CASSLGQGFTEAFF. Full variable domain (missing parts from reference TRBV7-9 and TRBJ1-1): DTGVSQNPRHKITKRGQNVTFRCDPISEHNRLYWYRQTLGQGPEFLTYFQNEAQLEKSRLLSDRFSAERPKGSFSTLEIQRTEQGDSAMYLCASSLGQGFTEAFFGQGTRLTVV.

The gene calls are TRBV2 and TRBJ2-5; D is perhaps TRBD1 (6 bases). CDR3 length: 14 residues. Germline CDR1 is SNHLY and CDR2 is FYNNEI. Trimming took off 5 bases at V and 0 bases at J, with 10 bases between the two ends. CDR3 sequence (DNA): TGTGCCAGCAGTCGGACAGCCAACCAAGAGACCCAGTACTTC. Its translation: CASSRTANQETQYF.

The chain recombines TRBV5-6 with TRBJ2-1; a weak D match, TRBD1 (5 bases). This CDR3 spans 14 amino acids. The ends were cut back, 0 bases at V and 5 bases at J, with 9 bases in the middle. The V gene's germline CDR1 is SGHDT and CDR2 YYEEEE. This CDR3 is CASSLDRRDNEQFF. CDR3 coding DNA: TGTGCCAGCAGCTTGGACAGGAGAGACAATGAGCAGTTCTTC. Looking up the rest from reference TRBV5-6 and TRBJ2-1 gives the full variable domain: DAGVTQSPTHLIKTRGQQVTLRCSPKSGHDTVSWYQQALGQGPQFIFQYYEEEERQRGNFPDRFSGHQFPNYSSELNVNALLLGDSALYLCASSLDRRDNEQFFGPGTRLTVL.

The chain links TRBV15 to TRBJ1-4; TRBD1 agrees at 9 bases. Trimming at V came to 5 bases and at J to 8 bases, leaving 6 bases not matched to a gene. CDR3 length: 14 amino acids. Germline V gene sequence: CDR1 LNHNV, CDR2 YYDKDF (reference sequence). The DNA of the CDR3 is TGTGCCACCAGCGGAACAGGGGGCAGAGAAAAACTGTTTTTT. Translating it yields CATSGTGGREKLFF.

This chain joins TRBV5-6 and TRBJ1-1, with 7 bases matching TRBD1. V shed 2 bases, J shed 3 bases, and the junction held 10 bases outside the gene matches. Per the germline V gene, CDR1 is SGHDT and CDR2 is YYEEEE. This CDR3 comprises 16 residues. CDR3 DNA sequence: TGTGCCAGCAGCTTTAGTTTTTGGCAGGGGGACACTGAAGCTTTCTTT. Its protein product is CASSFSFWQGDTEAFF.

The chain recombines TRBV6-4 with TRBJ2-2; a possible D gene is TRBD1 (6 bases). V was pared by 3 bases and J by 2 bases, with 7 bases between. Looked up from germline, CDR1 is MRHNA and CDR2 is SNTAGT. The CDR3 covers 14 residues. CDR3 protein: CASSEQGNTGELFF. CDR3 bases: TGTGCCAGCAGTGAACAGGGAAACACCGGGGAGCTGTTTTTT.

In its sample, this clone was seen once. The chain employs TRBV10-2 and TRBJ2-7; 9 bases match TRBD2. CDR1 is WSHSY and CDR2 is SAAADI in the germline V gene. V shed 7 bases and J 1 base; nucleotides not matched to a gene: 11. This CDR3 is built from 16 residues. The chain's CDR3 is CASNGLAGGGSYEQYF. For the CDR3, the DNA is TGCGCCAGCAACGGTTTGGCGGGGGGGGGATCCTACGAGCAGTACTTC.

CDR3 protein: CASSLGTGRSDTQYF. CDR3 bases: TGTGCCAGCAGCTTGGGGACAGGGAGGTCGGATACGCAGTATTTT. This chain links TRBV5-8 with TRBJ2-3; TRBD1 agrees at 8 bases. The CDR3 is 15 amino acids. Germline V gene lookup returns CDR1 SGHTS and CDR2 YDEGEE. V gave up 0 bases and J gave up 6 bases; unmatched junction bases: 6.

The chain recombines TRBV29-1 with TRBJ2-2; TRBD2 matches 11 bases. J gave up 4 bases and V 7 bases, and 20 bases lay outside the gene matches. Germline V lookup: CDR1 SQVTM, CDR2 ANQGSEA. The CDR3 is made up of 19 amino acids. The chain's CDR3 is CSAGTLAGGPISSTGELFF. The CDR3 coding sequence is TGCAGCGCAGGGACCCTAGCGGGGGGCCCCATCTCCTCCACCGGGGAGCTGTTTTTT.

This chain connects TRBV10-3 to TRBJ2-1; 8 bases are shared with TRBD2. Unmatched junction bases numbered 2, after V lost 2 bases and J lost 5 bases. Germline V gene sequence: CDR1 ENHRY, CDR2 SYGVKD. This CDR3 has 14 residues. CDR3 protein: CAISEAGGNNEQFF. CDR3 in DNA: TGTGCCATCAGTGAGGCGGGGGGCAACAATGAGCAGTTCTTC.

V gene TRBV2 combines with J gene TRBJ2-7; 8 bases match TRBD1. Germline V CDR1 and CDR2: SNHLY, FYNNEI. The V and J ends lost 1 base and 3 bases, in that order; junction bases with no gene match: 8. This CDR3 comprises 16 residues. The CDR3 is CASSEGLRGQDYEQYF. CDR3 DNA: TGTGCCAGCAGTGAAGGCTTGAGGGGACAGGACTACGAGCAGTACTTC.

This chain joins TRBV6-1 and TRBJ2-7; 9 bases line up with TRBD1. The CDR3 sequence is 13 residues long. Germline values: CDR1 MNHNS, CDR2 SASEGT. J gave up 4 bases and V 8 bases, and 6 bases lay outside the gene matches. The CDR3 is CASSQGARYEQYF. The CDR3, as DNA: TGTGCCAGCTCACAGGGGGCTAGGTACGAGCAGTACTTC.

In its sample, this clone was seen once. The CDR3 DNA reads as TGTGCCAGCAGGTCCGGGAGGGACAATGAGCAGTTCTTC. Its translation is CASRSGRDNEQFF. This chain uses TRBV28 with TRBJ2-1; 8 bases align to TRBD2. This CDR3 spans 13 amino acids. Germline V gene data show CDR1 as MDHEN and CDR2 as SYDVKM. V lost 6 bases, J lost 5 bases, and 3 bases stayed unmatched. The full variable domain, completed using reference TRBV28 and TRBJ2-1, is DVKVTQSSRYLVKRTGEKVFLECVQDMDHENMFWYRQDPGLGLRLIYFSYDVKMKEKGDIPEGYSVSREKKERFSLILESASTNQTSMYLCASRSGRDNEQFFGPGTRLTVL.

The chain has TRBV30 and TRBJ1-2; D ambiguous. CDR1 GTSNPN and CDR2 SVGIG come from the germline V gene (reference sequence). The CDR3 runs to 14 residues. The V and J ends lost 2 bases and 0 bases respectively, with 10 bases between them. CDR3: CAWSLPPTNYGYTF. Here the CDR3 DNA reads TGTGCCTGGAGTCTGCCCCCTACTAACTATGGCTACACCTTC. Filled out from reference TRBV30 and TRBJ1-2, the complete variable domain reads SQTIHQWPATLVQPVGSPLSLECTVEGTSNPNLYWYRQAAGRGLQLLFYSVGIGQISSEVPQNLSASRPQDRQFILSSKKLLLSDSGFYLCAWSLPPTNYGYTFGSGTRLTVV.

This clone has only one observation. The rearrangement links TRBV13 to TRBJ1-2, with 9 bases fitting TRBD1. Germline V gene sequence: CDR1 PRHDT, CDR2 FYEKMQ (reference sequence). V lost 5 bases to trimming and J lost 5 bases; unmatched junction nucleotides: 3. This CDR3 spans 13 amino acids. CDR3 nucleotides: TGTGCCAGCAGCCCCGGGACAGGGTATGGCTACACCTTC. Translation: CASSPGTGYGYTF.

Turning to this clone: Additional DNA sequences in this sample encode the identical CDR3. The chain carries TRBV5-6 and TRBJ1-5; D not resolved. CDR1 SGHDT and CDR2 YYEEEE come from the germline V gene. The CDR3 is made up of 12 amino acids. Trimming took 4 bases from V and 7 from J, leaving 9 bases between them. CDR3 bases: TGTGCCAGCAGCCTGGCGTTGCAGCCCCAGCATTTT. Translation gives CASSLALQPQHF.

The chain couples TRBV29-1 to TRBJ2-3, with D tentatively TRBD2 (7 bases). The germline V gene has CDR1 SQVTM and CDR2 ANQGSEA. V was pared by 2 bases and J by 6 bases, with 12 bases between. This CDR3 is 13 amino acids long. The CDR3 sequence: CSVERGGPDTQYF. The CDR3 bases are TGCAGCGTTGAAAGGGGGGGGCCCGATACGCAGTATTTT.